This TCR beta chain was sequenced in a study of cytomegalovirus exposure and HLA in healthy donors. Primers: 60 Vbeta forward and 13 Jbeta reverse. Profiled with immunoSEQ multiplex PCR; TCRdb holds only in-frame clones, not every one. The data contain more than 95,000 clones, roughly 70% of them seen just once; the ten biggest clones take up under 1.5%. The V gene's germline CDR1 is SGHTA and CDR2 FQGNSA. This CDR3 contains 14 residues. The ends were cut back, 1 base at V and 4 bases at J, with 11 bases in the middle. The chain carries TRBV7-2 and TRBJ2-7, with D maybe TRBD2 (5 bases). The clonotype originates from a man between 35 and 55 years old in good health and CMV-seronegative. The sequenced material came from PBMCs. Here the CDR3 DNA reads TGTGCCAGCAGCTTAGTATCCGGGGAATACGAGCAGTACTTC. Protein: CASSLVSGEYEQYF.